This T cell receptor (beta chain) was sequenced for a study of somatic mutations in cytotoxic T cells in rheumatoid arthritis. The overall study: Each patient's diagnosis was followed right away by a blood draw (30 ml EDTA), before any treatment. Sorting by flow gave nearly 100% purity for some V beta antibody-stained T-cell populations, including V beta1+ cells sequenced for TCRB.

On this clone itself: The antigen remains undetermined.

Positive selection with magnetic beads achieved the isolation of CD4+ and CD8+ cells, followed by a flow cytometry check of purity. CDR3 length: 14 residues. CDR1 and CDR2 (germline): MGHRA, YSYEKL. Trimming cost V 1 base and J 4 bases, with 9 bases left between them. Whole-study results and caveats: Only rheumatoid arthritis patients, not healthy controls, showed CD8+ clonality increasing with age.

Some clones are missing from TCRdb's copy, which holds only in-frame ones; the method was immunoSEQ multiplex PCR. The profile shows around 15,000 clones, approximately 84% of them singletons. The receptor was isolated from an adult with rheumatoid arthritis. The chain has TRBV4-1 and TRBJ2-3; a weak D match, TRBD2 (6 bases). Sequenced material: CD8+ T cells sorted from blood. CDR3 bases: TGCGCCAGCAGCCAAGGGTGGGGGGCAGATACGCAGTATTTT. Amino acid sequence: CASSQGWGADTQYF.